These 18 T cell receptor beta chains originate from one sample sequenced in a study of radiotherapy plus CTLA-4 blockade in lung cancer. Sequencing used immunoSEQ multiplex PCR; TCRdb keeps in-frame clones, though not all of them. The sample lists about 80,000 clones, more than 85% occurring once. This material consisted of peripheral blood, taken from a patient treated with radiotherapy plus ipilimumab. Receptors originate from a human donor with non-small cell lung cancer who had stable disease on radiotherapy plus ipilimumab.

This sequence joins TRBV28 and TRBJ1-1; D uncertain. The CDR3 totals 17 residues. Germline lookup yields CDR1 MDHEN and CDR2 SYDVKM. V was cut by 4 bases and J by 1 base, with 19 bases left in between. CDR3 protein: CASSSLYPTERNTEAFF. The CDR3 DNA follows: TGTGCCAGCAGTTCCTTATACCCTACAGAGAGGAACACTGAAGCTTTCTTT.

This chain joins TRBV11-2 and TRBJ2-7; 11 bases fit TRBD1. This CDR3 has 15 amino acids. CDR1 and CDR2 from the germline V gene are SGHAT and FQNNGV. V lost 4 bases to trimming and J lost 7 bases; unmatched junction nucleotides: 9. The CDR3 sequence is CASSSPGTGGWEQYF. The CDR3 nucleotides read TGTGCCAGCAGCTCGCCCGGGACAGGGGGTTGGGAGCAGTACTTC.

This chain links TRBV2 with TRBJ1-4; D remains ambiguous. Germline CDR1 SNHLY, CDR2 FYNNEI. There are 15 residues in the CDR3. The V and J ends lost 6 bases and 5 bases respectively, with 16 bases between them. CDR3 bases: TGTGCCAGCAGGGAGGGAGGCAGGAGGAATGAAAAACTGTTTTTT. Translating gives CASREGGRRNEKLFF.

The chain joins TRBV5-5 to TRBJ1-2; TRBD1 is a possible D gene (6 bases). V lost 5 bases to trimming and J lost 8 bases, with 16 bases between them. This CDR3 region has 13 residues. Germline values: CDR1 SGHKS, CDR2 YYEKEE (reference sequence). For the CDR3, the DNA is TGTGCCAGCAGTCCCGACAGGTCACGGGGCTACACCTTC. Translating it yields CASSPDRSRGYTF.

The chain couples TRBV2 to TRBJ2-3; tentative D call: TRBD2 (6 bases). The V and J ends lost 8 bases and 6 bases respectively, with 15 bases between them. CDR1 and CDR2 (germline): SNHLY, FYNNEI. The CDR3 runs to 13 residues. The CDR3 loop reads CASDAGPKDTQYF. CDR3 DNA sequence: TGTGCCAGCGACGCGGGACCGAAGGATACGCAGTATTTT.

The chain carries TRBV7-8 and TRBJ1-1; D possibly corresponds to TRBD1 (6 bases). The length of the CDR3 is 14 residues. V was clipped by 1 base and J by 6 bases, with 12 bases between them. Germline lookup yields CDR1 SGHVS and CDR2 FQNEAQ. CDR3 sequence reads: CASSLVSGASEAFF. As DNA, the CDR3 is TGTGCCAGCAGCTTAGTGTCGGGGGCCTCTGAAGCTTTCTTT.

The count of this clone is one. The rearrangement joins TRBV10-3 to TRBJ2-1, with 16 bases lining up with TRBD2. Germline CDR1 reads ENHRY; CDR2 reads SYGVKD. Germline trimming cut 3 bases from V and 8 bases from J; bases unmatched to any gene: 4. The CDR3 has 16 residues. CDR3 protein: CAISDGTSGRGDEQFF. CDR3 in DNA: TGTGCCATCAGTGACGGGACTAGCGGGAGGGGAGATGAGCAGTTCTTC.

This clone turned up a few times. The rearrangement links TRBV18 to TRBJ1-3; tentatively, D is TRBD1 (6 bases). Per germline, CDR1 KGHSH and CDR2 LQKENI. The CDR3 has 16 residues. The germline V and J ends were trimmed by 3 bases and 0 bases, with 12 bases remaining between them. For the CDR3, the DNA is TGTGCCAGCTCACCCCTGGACAGCAGCTCTGGAAACACCATATATTTT. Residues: CASSPLDSSSGNTIYF. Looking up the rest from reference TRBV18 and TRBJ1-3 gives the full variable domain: NAGVMQNPRHLVRRRGQEARLRCSPMKGHSHVYWYRQLPEEGLKFMVYLQKENIIDESGMPKERFSAEFPKEGPSILRIQQVVRGDSAAYFCASSPLDSSSGNTIYFGEGSWLTVV.

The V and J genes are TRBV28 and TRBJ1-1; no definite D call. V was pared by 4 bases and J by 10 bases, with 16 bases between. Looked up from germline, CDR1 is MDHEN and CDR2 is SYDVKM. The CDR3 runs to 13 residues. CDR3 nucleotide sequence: TGTGCCAGCAGTTCCTCCTCCTTATTAGCAGCTTTCTTT. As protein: CASSSSSLLAAFF.

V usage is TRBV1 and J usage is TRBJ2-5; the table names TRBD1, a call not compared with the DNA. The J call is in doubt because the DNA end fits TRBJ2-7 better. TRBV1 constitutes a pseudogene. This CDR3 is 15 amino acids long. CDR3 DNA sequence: TGCACCAGCAGCCAAGATCGGGACAGGGGCCACGAGCAGTACTTC. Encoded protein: CTSSQDRDRGHEQYF.

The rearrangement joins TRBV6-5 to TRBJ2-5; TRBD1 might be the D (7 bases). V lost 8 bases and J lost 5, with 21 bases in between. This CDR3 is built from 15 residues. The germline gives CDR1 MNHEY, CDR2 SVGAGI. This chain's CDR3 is CASRRGQTAAETQYF. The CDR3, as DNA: TGTGCCAGCCGGAGGGGACAGACGGCCGCTGAGACCCAGTACTTC.

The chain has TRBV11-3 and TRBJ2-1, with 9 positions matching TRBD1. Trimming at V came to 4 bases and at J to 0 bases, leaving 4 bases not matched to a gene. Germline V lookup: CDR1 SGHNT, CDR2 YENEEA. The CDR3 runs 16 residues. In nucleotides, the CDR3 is TGTGCCAGCAGCTCAACAGGGGGCGGCTCCTACAATGAGCAGTTCTTC. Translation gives CASSSTGGGSYNEQFF.

As DNA, the CDR3 is TGTGCCAGTACCCCACAGGGGTTGGCACCCCTCCACTTT. This codes for CASTPQGLAPLHF. The J gene is TRBJ1-6, the V gene TRBV19, with 7 bases identical to TRBD1. The V gene's germline CDR1 is LNHDA and CDR2 SQIVND (reference sequence). V lost 7 bases, J lost 11 bases, and 8 bases stayed unmatched. The length of the CDR3 is 13 residues.

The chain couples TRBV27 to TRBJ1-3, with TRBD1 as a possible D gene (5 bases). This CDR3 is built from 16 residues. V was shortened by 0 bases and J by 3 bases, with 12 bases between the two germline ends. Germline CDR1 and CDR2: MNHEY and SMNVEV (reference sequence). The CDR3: CASSLSGGGFGNTIYF. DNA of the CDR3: TGTGCCAGCAGTTTATCCGGGGGGGGGTTTGGAAACACCATATATTTT.

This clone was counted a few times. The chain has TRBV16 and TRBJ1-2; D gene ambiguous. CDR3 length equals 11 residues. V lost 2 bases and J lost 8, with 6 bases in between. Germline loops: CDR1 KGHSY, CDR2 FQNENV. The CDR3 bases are TGTGCCAGCAGCCAAACTGAGGGCTACACCTTC. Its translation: CASSQTEGYTF.

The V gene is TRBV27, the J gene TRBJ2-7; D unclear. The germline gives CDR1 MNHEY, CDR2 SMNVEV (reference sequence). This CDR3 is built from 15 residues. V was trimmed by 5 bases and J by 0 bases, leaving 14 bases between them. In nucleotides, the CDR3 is TGTGCCAGCAGTCCCCTCGGCAGATACTCCTACGAGCAGTACTTC. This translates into CASSPLGRYSYEQYF.

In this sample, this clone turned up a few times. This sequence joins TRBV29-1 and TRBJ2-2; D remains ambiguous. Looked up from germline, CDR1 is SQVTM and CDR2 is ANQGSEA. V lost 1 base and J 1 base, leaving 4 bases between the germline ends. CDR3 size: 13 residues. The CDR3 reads CSVEAQNTGELFF. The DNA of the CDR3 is TGCAGCGTTGAAGCACAGAACACCGGGGAGCTGTTTTTT.

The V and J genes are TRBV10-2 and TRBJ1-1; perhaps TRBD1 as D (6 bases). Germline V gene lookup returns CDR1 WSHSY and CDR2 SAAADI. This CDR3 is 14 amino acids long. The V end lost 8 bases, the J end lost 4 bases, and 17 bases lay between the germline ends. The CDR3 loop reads CASSRGGRGTEAFF. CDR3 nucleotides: TGCGCCAGCTCCCGGGGGGGGCGCGGCACTGAAGCTTTCTTT.